The 3 T cell receptor beta chains below were found in one sample sequenced in a study of low-dose radiotherapy and immunotherapy resistance in tumors. As to time point: before trial treatment. Covering alpha and beta chains, TRAV- and TRBV-specific primers were used for the first-strand cDNA. TCRs were put through 15 to 25 PCR cycles of amplification with Phusion. A constant-region primer and the V-primer adapter served as the primer pair. Each CDR3 protein is one row after TCRdb ran MiXCR on the reads. The data contain tens of thousands of distinct CDR3 sequences, about 18% of them singletons. The sequencing here drew on PBMCs, taken before treatment. The receptor source for this set is a male donor with prostate cancer.

This clonotype came up many times. The chain couples TRBV7-9 to TRBJ2-1; D is possibly TRBD2 (6 bases). The V end lost 1 base, the J end lost 3 bases, and 10 bases lay between the germline ends. In germline, CDR1 is SEHNR, CDR2 FQNEAQ (reference sequence). This CDR3 contains 15 residues. The CDR3 DNA reads as TGTGCCAGCAGCTTAGTGCGGGGCGTCTACAATGAGCAGTTCTTC. Translated: CASSLVRGVYNEQFF.

This clonotype has a count of ten or more. The chain recombines TRBV7-2 with TRBJ2-5; 9 bases line up with TRBD1. The CDR3 contains 15 residues. Losses at the gene ends were 5 bases for V and 5 bases for J; bases not matched to a gene: 9. CDR1 and CDR2 (germline): SGHTA, FQGNSA. Here the CDR3 reads CASSLHPDRGETQYF. CDR3 coding DNA: TGTGCCAGCAGCCTCCACCCTGACAGGGGGGAGACCCAGTACTTC.

There are many counts of this clonotype. The chain carries TRBV20-1 and TRBJ2-7, with D possibly matching TRBD2 (7 bases). The CDR3 runs 14 residues. V lost 1 base and J lost 4, with 14 bases in between. Germline CDR1 DFQATT, CDR2 SNEGSKA (reference sequence). For the CDR3, the DNA is TGCAGTGCTAGAGGGAACGGGGGGCTGTACGAGCAGTACTTC. As protein: CSARGNGGLYEQYF.